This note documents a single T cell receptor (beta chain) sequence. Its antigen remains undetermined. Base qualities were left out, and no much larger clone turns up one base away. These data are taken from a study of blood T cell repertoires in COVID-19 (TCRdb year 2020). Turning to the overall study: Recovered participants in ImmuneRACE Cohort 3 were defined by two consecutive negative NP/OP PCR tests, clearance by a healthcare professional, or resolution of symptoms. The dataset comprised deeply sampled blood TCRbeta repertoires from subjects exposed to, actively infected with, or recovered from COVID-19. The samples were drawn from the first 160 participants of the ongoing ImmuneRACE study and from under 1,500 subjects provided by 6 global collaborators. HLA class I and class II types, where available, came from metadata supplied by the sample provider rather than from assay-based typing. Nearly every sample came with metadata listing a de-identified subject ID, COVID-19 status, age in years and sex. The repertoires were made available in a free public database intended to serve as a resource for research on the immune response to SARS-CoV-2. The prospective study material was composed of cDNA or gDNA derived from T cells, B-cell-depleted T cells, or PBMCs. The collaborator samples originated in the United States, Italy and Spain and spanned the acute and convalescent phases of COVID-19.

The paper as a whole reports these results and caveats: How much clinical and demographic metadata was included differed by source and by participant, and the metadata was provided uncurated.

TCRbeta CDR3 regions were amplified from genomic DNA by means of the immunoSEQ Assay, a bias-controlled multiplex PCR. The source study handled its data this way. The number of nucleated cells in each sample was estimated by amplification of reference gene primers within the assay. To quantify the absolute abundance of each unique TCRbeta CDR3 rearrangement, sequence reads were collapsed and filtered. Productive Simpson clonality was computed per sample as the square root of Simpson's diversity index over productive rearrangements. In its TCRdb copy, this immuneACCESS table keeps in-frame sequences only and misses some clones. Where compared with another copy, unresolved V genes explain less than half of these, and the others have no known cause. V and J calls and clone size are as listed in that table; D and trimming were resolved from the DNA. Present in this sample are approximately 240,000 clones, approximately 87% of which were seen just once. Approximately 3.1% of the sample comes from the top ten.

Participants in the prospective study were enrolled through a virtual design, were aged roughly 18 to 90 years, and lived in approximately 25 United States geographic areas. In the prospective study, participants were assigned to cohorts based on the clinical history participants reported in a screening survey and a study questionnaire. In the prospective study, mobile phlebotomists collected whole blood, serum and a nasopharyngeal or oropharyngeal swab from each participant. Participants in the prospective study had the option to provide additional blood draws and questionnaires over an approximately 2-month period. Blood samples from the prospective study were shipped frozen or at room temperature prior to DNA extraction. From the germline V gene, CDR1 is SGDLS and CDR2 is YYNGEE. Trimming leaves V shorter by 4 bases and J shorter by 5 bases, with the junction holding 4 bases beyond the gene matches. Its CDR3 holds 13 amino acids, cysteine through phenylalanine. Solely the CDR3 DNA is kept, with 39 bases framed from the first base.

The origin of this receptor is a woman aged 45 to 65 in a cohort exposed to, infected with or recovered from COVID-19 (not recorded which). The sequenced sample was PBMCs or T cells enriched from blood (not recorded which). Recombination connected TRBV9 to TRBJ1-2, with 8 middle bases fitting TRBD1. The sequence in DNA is TGTGCCAGCAGCCAGGGACAGGCATATGGCTACACCTTC. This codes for CASSQGQAYGYTF.